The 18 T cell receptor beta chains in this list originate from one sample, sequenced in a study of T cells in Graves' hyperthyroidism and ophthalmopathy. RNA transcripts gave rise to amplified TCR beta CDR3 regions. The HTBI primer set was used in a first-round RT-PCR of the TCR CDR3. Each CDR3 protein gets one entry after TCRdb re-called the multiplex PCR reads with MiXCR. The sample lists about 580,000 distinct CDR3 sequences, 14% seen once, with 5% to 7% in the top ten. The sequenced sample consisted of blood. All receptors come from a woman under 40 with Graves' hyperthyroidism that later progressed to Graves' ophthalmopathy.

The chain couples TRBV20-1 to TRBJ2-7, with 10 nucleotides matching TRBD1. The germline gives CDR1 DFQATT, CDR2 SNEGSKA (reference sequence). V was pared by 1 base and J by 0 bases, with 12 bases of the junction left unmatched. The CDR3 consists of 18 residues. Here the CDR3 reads CSARGPWDRGHSSYEQYF. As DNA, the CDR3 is TGCAGTGCTAGAGGACCCTGGGACAGGGGCCATAGCTCCTACGAGCAGTACTTC.

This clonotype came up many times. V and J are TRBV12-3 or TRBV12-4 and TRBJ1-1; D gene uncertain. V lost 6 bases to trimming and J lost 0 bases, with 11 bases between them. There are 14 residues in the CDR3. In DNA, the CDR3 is TGTGCCAGCAGCCGACGAAAACTGAACACTGAAGCTTTCTTT. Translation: CASSRRKLNTEAFF.

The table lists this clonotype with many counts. Here the CDR3 reads CASSSKREGLYEQYF. CDR3 sequence (DNA): TGTGCCAGCAGCTCCAAGCGGGAGGGCCTCTACGAGCAGTACTTC. J is TRBJ2-7 and V is TRBV13; TRBD2 agrees at 10 bases. The CDR3 consists of 15 residues. Germline V gene data show CDR1 as PRHDT and CDR2 as FYEKMQ (reference sequence). V was pared by 4 bases and J by 3 bases, with 6 bases of the junction left unmatched.

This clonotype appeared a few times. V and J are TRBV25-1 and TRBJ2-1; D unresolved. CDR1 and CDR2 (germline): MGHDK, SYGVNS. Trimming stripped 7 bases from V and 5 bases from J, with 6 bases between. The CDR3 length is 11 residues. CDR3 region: CASTTNNEQFF. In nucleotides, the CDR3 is TGTGCCAGCACTACCAACAATGAGCAGTTCTTC.

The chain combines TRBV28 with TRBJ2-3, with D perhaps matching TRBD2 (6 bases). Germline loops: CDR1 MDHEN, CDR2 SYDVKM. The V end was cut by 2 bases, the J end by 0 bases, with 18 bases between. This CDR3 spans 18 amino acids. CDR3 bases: TGTGCCAGCAGTTTACACGGCAGGTGGGGGACTAGCACAGATACGCAGTATTTT. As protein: CASSLHGRWGTSTDTQYF. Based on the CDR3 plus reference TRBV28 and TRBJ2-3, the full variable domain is DVKVTQSSRYLVKRTGEKVFLECVQDMDHENMFWYRQDPGLGLRLIYFSYDVKMKEKGDIPEGYSVSREKKERFSLILESASTNQTSMYLCASSLHGRWGTSTDTQYFGPGTRLTVL.

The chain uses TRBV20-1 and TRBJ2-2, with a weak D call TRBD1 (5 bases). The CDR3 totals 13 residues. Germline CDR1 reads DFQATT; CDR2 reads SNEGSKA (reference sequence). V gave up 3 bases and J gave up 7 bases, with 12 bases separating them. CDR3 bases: TGCAGTGCTAGGAAGGGGTTTGGCGGGGAGCTGTTTTTT. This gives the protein CSARKGFGGELFF.

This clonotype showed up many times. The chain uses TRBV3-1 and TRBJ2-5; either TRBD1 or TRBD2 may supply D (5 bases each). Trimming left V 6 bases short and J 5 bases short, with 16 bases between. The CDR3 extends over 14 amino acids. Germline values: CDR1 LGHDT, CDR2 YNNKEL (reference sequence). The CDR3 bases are TGTGCCAGCAGGCAAAAGGGACCGTATGAGACCCAGTACTTC. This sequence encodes CASRQKGPYETQYF.

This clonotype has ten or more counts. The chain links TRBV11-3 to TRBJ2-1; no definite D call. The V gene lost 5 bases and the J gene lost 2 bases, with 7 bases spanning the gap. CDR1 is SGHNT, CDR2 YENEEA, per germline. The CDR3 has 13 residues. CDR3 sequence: CASSQIPYNEQFF. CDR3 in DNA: TGTGCCAGCAGCCAAATCCCCTACAATGAGCAGTTCTTC.

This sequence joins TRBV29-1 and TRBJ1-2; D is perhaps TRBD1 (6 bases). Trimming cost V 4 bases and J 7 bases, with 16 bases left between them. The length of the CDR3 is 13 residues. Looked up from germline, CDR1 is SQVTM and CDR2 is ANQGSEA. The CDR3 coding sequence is TGCAGCGTTGTCGTAACAGAGGGGGGTGGCTACACCTTC. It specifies CSVVVTEGGGYTF.

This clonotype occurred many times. In DNA, the CDR3 is TGTGCCAGCAGCTTGGCACAGTACTACGAGCAGTACTTC. It is translated as CASSLAQYYEQYF. The chain has TRBV7-2 and TRBJ2-7; D is unclear. CDR3 length: 13 residues. The germline V gene has CDR1 SGHTA and CDR2 FQGNSA. The V end lost 3 bases, the J end lost 3 bases, and 9 bases lay between the germline ends.

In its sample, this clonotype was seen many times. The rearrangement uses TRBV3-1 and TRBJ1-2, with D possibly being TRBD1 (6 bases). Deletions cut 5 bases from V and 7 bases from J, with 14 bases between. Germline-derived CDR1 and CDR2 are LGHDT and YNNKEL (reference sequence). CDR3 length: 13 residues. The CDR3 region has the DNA TGTGCCAGCAGCGCCTTCGGGGGGCTTGGCTACACCTTC. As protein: CASSAFGGLGYTF. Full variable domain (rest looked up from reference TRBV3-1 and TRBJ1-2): DTAVSQTPKYLVTQMGNDKSIKCEQNLGHDTMYWYKQDSKKFLKIMFSYNNKELIINETVPNRFSPKSPDKAHLNLHINSLELGDSAVYFCASSAFGGLGYTFGSGTRLTVV.

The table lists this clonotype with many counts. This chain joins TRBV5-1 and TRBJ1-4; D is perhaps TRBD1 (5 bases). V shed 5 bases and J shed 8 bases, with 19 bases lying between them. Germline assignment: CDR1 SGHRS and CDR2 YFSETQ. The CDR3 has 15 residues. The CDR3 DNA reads TGCGCCAGCAGGCCCACAGGCTTGGCAGAAGAAAAACTGTTTTTT. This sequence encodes CASRPTGLAEEKLFF.

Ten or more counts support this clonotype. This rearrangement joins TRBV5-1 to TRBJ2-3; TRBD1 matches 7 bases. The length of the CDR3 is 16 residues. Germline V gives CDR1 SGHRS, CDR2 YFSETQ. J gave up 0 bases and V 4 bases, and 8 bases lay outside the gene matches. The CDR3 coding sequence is TGCGCCAGCAGCCTAGACGGGACAGTTAGCACAGATACGCAGTATTTT. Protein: CASSLDGTVSTDTQYF.

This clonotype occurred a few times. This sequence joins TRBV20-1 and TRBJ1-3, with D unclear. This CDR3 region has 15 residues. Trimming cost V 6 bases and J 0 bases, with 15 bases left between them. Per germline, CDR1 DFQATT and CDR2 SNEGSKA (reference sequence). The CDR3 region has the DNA TGCAGTGCAGACCACAGCGGGGTCTCTGGAAACACCATATATTTT. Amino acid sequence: CSADHSGVSGNTIYF.

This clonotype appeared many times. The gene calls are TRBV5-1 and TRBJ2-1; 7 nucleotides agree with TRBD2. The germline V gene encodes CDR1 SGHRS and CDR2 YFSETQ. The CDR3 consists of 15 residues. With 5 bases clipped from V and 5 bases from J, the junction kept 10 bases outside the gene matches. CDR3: CASRDTGGGHNEQFF. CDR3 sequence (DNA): TGCGCCAGCAGGGATACGGGAGGTGGTCACAATGAGCAGTTCTTC.

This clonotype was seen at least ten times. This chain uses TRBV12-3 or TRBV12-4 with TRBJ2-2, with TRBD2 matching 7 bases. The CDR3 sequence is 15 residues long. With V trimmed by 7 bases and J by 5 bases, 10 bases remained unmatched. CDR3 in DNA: TGTGCCAGCACTCAGGGACTAACGGGGACCGGGGAGCTGTTTTTT. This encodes CASTQGLTGTGELFF.

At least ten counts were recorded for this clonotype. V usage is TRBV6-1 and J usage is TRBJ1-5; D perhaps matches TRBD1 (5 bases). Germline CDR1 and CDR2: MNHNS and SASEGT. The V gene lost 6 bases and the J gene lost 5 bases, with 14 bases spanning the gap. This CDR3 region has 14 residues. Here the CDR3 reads CASSVRGDHQPQHF. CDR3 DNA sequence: TGTGCCAGCAGCGTACGTGGGGACCATCAGCCCCAGCATTTT.

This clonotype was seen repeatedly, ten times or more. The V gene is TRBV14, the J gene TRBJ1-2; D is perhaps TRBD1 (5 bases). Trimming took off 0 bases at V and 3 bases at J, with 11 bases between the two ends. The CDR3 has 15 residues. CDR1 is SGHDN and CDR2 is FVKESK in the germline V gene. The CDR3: CASSQDRGRDYGYTF. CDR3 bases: TGTGCCAGCAGCCAAGATCGAGGCAGGGACTATGGCTACACCTTC.